This passage covers 10 T cell receptor beta chains from one sample sequenced in a study of shared clonotypes between healthy human individuals. CD45RO-negative CD8 cells positively selected for CCR7 made up the naive population, which excluded terminally differentiated effector memory CD45RA+ cells. Clones were sequenced by immunoSEQ multiplex PCR, and TCRdb holds only the in-frame ones, with some missing. The table includes some 2 million clones, about 94% detected once. The specimen sequenced was naive CD8+ T cells sorted from blood. These receptors were obtained from a man aged 18-30 years in good health.

The V call is TRBV19, the J call TRBJ1-2, with D tentatively TRBD1 (5 bases). The V gene's germline CDR1 is LNHDA and CDR2 SQIVND (reference sequence). CDR3 length: 12 amino acids. The V end lost 7 bases, the J end lost 6 bases, and 12 bases lay between the germline ends. The DNA of the CDR3 is TGTGCCAGTAAATGGGGCTTGGATGGCTACACCTTC. As protein: CASKWGLDGYTF.

The CDR3: CAISESSDFFEETQYF. The CDR3 DNA is TGTGCCATCAGTGAGTCTTCAGACTTCTTCGAAGAGACCCAGTACTTC. The chain employs TRBV10-3 and TRBJ2-5; D uncertain. The CDR3 runs 16 residues. CDR1 ENHRY and CDR2 SYGVKD come from the germline V gene. V was cut by 0 bases and J by 3 bases, with 14 bases left in between.

The chain has TRBV10-1 and TRBJ2-3; 12 nucleotides align to TRBD2. The CDR3 contains 18 residues. Looked up from germline, CDR1 is WNHNN and CDR2 is SYGVQD (reference sequence). With V trimmed by 6 bases and J by 2 bases, 12 bases remained unmatched. The chain's CDR3 is CASREPSGGACHTDTQYF. CDR3 DNA sequence: TGCGCCAGCAGAGAGCCTAGCGGGGGGGCCTGTCACACAGATACGCAGTATTTT.

The gene calls are TRBV6-1 and TRBJ2-1, with TRBD2 matching 10 bases. CDR1 is MNHNS and CDR2 is SASEGT in the germline V gene. The CDR3 has 17 residues. Germline trimming cut 0 bases from V and 5 bases from J; bases unmatched to any gene: 7. The CDR3 reads CASSEAGWTSGDNEQFF. Here the CDR3 DNA reads TGTGCCAGCAGTGAAGCCGGTTGGACTAGCGGCGACAATGAGCAGTTCTTC.

This clone was recorded once. Other DNA sequences of this sample code for an identical CDR3. The chain uses TRBV5-6 and TRBJ1-1, with D hard to call. The CDR3 loop spans 13 amino acids. Germline CDR1 SGHDT, CDR2 YYEEEE. V was cut by 3 bases and J by 1 base, with 7 bases left in between. The CDR3 DNA reads TGTGCCAGCAGCTCCGACGGGAACACTGAAGCTTTCTTT. The encoded protein is CASSSDGNTEAFF.

This chain links TRBV5-8 with TRBJ2-3; no clear D gene. Trimming shortened V by 0 bases and J by 3 bases, and 11 bases separated the two germline ends. Per the germline V gene, CDR1 is SGHTS and CDR2 is YDEGEE. This CDR3 is built from 15 residues. CDR3 in DNA: TGTGCCAGCAGCTTGGATCCAGCGCTGACAGATACGCAGTATTTT. Translated: CASSLDPALTDTQYF. The whole variable domain, remainder taken from reference TRBV5-8 and TRBJ2-3, is EAGVTQSPTHLIKTRGQQATLRCSPISGHTSVYWYQQALGLGLQFLLWYDEGEERNRGNFPPRFSGRQFPNYSSELNVNALELEDSALYLCASSLDPALTDTQYFGPGTRLTVL.

V is TRBV15 and J is TRBJ1-1; TRBD1 matches at 7 bases. The CDR3 is 15 amino acids. The V gene end was trimmed by 4 bases and the J gene end by 4 bases; junction bases not matched to a gene: 9. Germline assignment: CDR1 LNHNV and CDR2 YYDKDF (reference sequence). CDR3 loop: CATSTAEGAGTEAFF. DNA of the CDR3: TGTGCCACCAGCACCGCGGAGGGGGCGGGCACTGAAGCTTTCTTT.

V gene TRBV7-8 combines with J gene TRBJ1-6; possibly TRBD1 for D (5 bases). CDR1 and CDR2 from the germline V gene are SGHVS and FQNEAQ. The CDR3 spans 17 residues. Between the trimmed V and J ends, which lost 0 bases and 4 bases, there was a span of 13 bases. CDR3 in amino acids: CASSLAPAEGYNSPLHF. DNA of the CDR3: TGTGCCAGCAGCTTAGCGCCGGCCGAGGGGTATAATTCACCCCTCCACTTT. Combining the CDR3 with reference TRBV7-8 and TRBJ1-6 gives the whole variable domain GAGVSQSPRYKVAKRGQDVALRCDPISGHVSLFWYQQALGQGPEFLTYFQNEAQLDKSGLPSDRFFAERPEGSVSTLKIQRTQQEDSAVYLCASSLAPAEGYNSPLHFGNGTRLTVT.

J is TRBJ2-7 and V is TRBV6-1; D remains ambiguous. CDR3 length equals 14 residues. Germline V gene data show CDR1 as MNHNS and CDR2 as SASEGT. V was pared by 3 bases and J by 2 bases, with 11 bases between. CDR3 nucleotides: TGTGCCAGCAGTGACGGCCAGCCCACCTACGAGCAGTACTTC. Protein product: CASSDGQPTYEQYF.

The chain links TRBV6-5 to TRBJ2-3; 7 bases map to TRBD2. The CDR3 is 13 amino acids. V was clipped by 5 bases and J by 2 bases; unmatched bases: 1. Germline V gene data show CDR1 as MNHEY and CDR2 as SVGAGI. CDR3 in DNA: TGTGCCAGCAGTACTAGCGACACAGATACGCAGTATTTT. Translating it yields CASSTSDTDTQYF.